This T cell receptor (beta chain) stems from a study of cytomegalovirus exposure and HLA in healthy donors (dated by TCRdb to the late 2010s). As for the study more broadly: An earlier analysis of under 600 of the donors reported more than 250 Gb of sequence data and around 120 million unique TCR beta sequences from roughly 200 million T cells. Around 320 gigabases of sequencing data and approximately 85 million unique TCR sequences were included in an early release covering about 700 HLA-typed donors. Among the 398 genotyped donors, around 81% belonged to the genetic ancestry cluster associated with self-reported Caucasian donors. The study was designed to test whether signatures of past pathogen exposure could be identified by cataloging public T cell receptors. The study profiled the T cell repertoires of hundreds of subjects by immunosequencing and related them to cytomegalovirus serostatus. A separate validation cohort of roughly 130 different subjects was used in addition to the roughly 670-subject first cohort. The study combined high-throughput TCR immunosequencing, statistical association of individual TCRs with disease status, and machine learning to predict cytomegalovirus infection status. To study patterns of TCR occurrence, a later analysis re-analyzed previously published TCR beta repertoires from hundreds of donors and added high-resolution HLA genotyping. Rather than using new phenotypic data, the later analysis identified candidate immune exposures from TCR beta sequences and from how often those sequences occurred across donors. In an earlier analysis of 587 of the donors, high-throughput TCR beta sequencing was used to judge whether each TCR beta V gene segment behaved as functional or pseudogenic. Donor age, sex, ethnicity and CMV serostatus were collected together with the repertoire data. Genome-wide SNP genotypes for about 65% of the roughly 700 donors were used in a later genetic analysis, which treated that subset as a discovery cohort. Every discovery cohort repertoire had been produced on one sequencing platform. HLA typing covered class I and class II loci at four-digit resolution. The number of typed donors differed by locus: about 620-640 for A, B, C, DRB1 and DQB1; some 540 for DQA1; some 590 for DPA1; and around 450 for DPB1. Five DR-DQ haplotypes were treated as single units for association and clustering because of strong linkage in the cohort. Among 300 to 450 genotyped donors of the cohort, an average of approximately 250,000 unique TCR beta nucleotide sequences were sequenced per donor, about a sixth of them non-productive.

The cohort comprised 550 to 700 healthy bone marrow donors. At the time of sampling, every cohort member was nominally healthy, though immune exposures that went unrecorded were likely present. The donor was CMV seronegative and was included in the group of around 320 seronegative cohort members. A peripheral blood sample was collected from each donor, and TCR beta sequencing was performed on peripheral blood mononuclear cells. Genomic DNA extraction from the blood cell samples was performed with the Qiagen DNeasy Blood Extraction Kit. Receptor libraries were prepared by the immunoSEQ multiplex PCR assay. For the multiplex PCR, a mixture combining 60 forward primers for TCR Vbeta segments and 13 reverse primers for TCR Jbeta segments was used. The CDR3 region of rearranged TCR beta genes was amplified from genomic DNA by a multiplex PCR assay. The amplified TCR beta libraries were sequenced on the Illumina HiSeq System as 87-base-pair reads. In the original analysis: Across the 670 or so repertoires, a later analysis counted approximately 75 million unique TCR beta chains, roughly 11 million of which were shared by at least two donors. To remove PCR and sequencing errors, raw reads were error-corrected and collapsed into unique sequences using a nearest-neighbor algorithm that merged closely related sequences. Alignment of CDR3 sequences to IMGT reference sequences was used to assign V, D and J gene segments. For a sequence to be retained, a match of at least six nucleotides to both a V gene segment and a J gene segment was required. A rearrangement counted as productive if the CDR3 had no stop codons and remained in frame with V and J, and every other rearrangement counted as non-productive. CDR3 was defined according to IMGT convention as the region running from the second conserved V-encoded cysteine to the conserved J-encoded phenylalanine. The earlier analysis of 587 of the donors excluded any sequence lacking an unambiguous match to a single V gene segment. An earlier analysis of several hundred of the donors called V segments functional above 56.7% productive rearrangements and segregating when the between-donor standard deviation exceeded 5%. To diagnose cytomegalovirus status from the catalog of TCR beta chain sequences, a statistical classification framework was built. In a later analysis, TCR nucleotide sequences were compared against IMGT/GENE-DB human TR gene sequences so that V and J genes could be assigned. The TCRdist pipeline was used in a later analysis to assign CDR3 sequences and most-parsimonious VDJ recombination scenarios. A later analysis defined each TCR beta chain by its CDR3 amino acid sequence plus V-gene family, and excluded reads lacking a unique V-gene family. In a later analysis, fewer than 650 highly shared, low-generation-probability nucleotide sequences were removed to address suspected cross-contamination and a sequencing artifact. In a later analysis, a clonal expansion index was calculated for each public chain from normalized within-repertoire ranks of inferred template counts. A later analysis computed generation probabilities with a VDJ recombination model fitted to out-of-frame rearrangements, and checked the results against IGoR. In a later analysis, TCR-TCR, TCR-HLA and TCR-CMV co-occurrence was scored with hypergeometric tests, and a repertoire-size bias correction was applied to TCR pairs. A later analysis estimated false discovery rates by permuting HLA or CMV assignments 20 times. In a later analysis, co-occurring TCRs were grouped using DBSCAN, and TCRdist sequence similarity was added for clustering within HLA-allele-positive subsets. For co-occurrence clustering, repertoires with fewer than 30,000 or more than 120,000 public chains were excluded, along with about five repertoires with anomalous nucleotide sharing. TCRdb took over this immuneACCESS table, retaining in-frame rearrangements with V and J assigned. Such tables are incomplete; in checked studies, under half of the missing clones stem from an unresolved V gene, and the remainder is unexplained. The V and J calls and clone size were taken over from that table, and D and trimming were inferred from the DNA. The sample table contains 120,000 to 150,000 clones; only one count was recorded for less than 10% of them. 1.8% of the sample is in the top ten clones.

Overall study outcomes, separate from this receptor: The cohort was sequenced for TCR beta chains only, and without alpha or paired-chain data the features that could be detected were limited. In a later analysis, the rate of TCR association differed among HLA loci, with DRB1 alleles having the most associated TCRs and HLA-C alleles having the fewest. The study gave a list of 150 to 200 TCR beta chains associated with cytomegalovirus. Some IMGT-functional V segments, including TRBV6-2 and TRBV6-3, could not be told apart with the 87-base-pair reads, so those segments were excluded. Because HLA typing was unavailable for some donors at each locus, only the typed subset was used in association tests. Because counts were too low, some 17 rarely observed V segments, including chromosome 9 orphons, were left out of the earlier analysis of 587 of the donors. Sequencing depth was assumed to be roughly uniform across donors in the presence/absence analyses, though that assumption may not hold. In a later analysis, HLA-associated TCR beta chains showed more clonal expansion and lower generation probabilities than non-associated chains that were equally common. A later analysis associated 16,951 TCR beta sequences with specific HLA alleles at a false discovery rate of 0.05. According to a later analysis, most CMV-associated TCR beta chains appeared to be HLA-restricted, and the HLA associations seemed to be driven largely by CMV exposure. CMV serostatus was the only immune exposure information available for the cohort. In an earlier analysis of over 550 of the donors, most TCR beta V segments were observed in productive rearrangements about 87% or about 30% of the time, broadly matching IMGT annotations. A further reported finding was that TCR beta sequences accurately predicted the HLA-A and HLA-B alleles for most subjects in the first cohort. A later analysis reported that several top co-occurrence clusters appeared linked to parvovirus B19, influenza, CMV and Epstein-Barr virus. According to a later genetic analysis, donors in an Asian-associated ancestry cluster had fewer N-insertions in productive TCRs than the roughly 700-donor mean. The sequencing pipeline was judged likely to have produced a cluster of highly shared sequence variants as a technical artifact. A later genetic analysis associated a missense DCLRE1C variant with V-gene and J-gene trimming of TCR beta chains, and an independent cohort replicated the association. The authors suggested that the approach could potentially be extended to other disease states and immunological phenotypes. Linkage disequilibrium might explain the correlated functional status among segregating V segments, but an unknown experimental factor could not be excluded. Strong co-occurrence of HLA alleles, especially DR and DQ, made assigning TCR associations to individual alleles difficult. In vitro tests confirmed that a few of the cytomegalovirus-associated TCR beta chains recognize cytomegalovirus antigens. Cytomegalovirus status was reported to be diagnosed by the classifier with high specificity and sensitivity in both the original and validation cohorts. Most TCR sequences were observed very rarely across donors, whereas some public TCRs were present in many individuals.

This clone was observed a handful of times. The antigen this receptor binds is unknown. Base qualities are missing; no much larger clone stands one base away. Trimming takes 3 bases from V and 7 bases from J, and the germline ends sit 11 bases apart. The CDR3 has 12 amino acids, counting the end cysteine and phenylalanine. CDR3 DNA is the only sequence kept; it has 36 bases, read in frame from the first base. In the germline V gene, CDR1 corresponds to SGDLS and CDR2 to YYNGEE. The receptor was derived from a male donor in good health and CMV-seronegative. The sequence is built from TRBV9 and TRBJ2-7, with TRBD1 perhaps the D gene, on 6 matching bases. Material for sequencing was PBMCs. Here the CDR3 is given as CASSAGEREQYF. The DNA sequence reads TGTGCCAGCAGCGCAGGGGAGCGGGAGCAGTACTTC. This CDR3, with the reference TRBV9 and TRBJ2-7 proteins standing in past its ends, gives the full variable domain DSGVTQTPKHLITATGQRVTLRCSPRSGDLSVYWYQQSLDQGLQFLIQYYNGEERAKGNILERFSAQQFPDLHSELNLSSLELGDSALYFCASSAGEREQYFGPGTRLTVT.